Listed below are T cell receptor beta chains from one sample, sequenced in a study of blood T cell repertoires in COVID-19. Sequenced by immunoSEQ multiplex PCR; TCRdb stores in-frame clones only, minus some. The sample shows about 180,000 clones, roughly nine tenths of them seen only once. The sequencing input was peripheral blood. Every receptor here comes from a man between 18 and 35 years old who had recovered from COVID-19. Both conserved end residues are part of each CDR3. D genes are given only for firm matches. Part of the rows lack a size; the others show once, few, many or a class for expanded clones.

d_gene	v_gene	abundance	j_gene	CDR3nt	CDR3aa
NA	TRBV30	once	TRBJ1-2	TGTGCCTGGAAGAATTGGGGCCCTTATGGCTACACCTTC	CAWKNWGPYGYTF
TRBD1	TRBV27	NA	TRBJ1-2	TGTGCCAGCTGCTCGGGACAGGGCTGGGAAGGCTACACCTTC	CASCSGQGWEGYTF
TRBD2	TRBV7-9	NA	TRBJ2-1	TGTGCCAGCAGCTTTGCGGGCGGGACTACCTACAATGAGCAGTTCTTC	CASSFAGGTTYNEQFF
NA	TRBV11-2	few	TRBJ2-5	TGTGCCAGCAGCTTATCATGGGGAGAGGAGACCCAGTACTTC	CASSLSWGEETQYF
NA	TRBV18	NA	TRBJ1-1	TGTGCCAGCTCACCACCAGGGGCGTACACTGAAGCTTTCTTT	CASSPPGAYTEAFF
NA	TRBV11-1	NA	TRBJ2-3	TGTGCCAGCAGCGCGACGACCGACAAAGATACGCAGTATTTT	CASSATTDKDTQYF
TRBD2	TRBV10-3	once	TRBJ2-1	TGTGCCATCAGTAGGGGTAGCGGGAGCTACAATGAGCAGTTCTTC	CAISRGSGSYNEQFF
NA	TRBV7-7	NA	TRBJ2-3	TGTGCTAGCAGCCAAGGACTACCCCCAGATACGCAGTATTTT	CASSQGLPPDTQYF
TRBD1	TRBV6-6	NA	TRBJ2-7	TGTGCCAGCACCCCAGTTAGTGGGACAGTAGTCGAGCAGTACTTC	CASTPVSGTVVEQYF
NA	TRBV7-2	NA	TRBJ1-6	TGTGCCAGCAGCCCGAGGCCGGCTAGCTATAATTCACCCCTCCACTTT	CASSPRPASYNSPLHF
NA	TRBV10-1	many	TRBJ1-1	TGCGCAGAAGTCGCGCGGACATCGAACACTGAAGCTTTCTTT	CAEVARTSNTEAFF
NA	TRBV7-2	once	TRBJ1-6	TGTGCCAGCAGCAAAAAGGAACAGGGAAACAATTCACCCCTCCACTTT	CASSKKEQGNNSPLHF
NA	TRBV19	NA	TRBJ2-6	TGTGCCAGTAGTCAAAACAGGGCCGGGATGGGGGCCAACGTCCTGACTTTC	CASSQNRAGMGANVLTF
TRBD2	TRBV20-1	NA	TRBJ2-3	TGCAGTGCTAGTATGGCGGGAGGCCACACAGATACGCAGTATTTT	CSASMAGGHTDTQYF
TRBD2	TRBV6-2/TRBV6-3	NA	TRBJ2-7	TGTGCCAGCAGTGCTCCGGGACTAGGAAGAAACGAGCAGTACTTC	CASSAPGLGRNEQYF
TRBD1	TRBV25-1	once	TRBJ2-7	TGTGCCAGCAGTGCCGAGGGACAGCGCGTTTACGAGCAGTACTTC	CASSAEGQRVYEQYF
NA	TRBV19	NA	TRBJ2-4	TGTGCCAGTAGTGTAAACAGGGAACGGTACATTCAGTACTTC	CASSVNRERYIQYF
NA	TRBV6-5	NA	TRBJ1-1	TGTGCCAGCAGTCGAATGGCGAACACTGAAGCTTTCTTT	CASSRMANTEAFF
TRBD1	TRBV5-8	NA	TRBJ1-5	TGTGCCAGCAGCGTAGGACAGGGTTGGGGGCCCCAGCATTTT	CASSVGQGWGPQHF
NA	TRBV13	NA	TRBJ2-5	TGTGCCAGCAGTCAGGGCTACGAGAGGACCCAGTACTTC	CASSQGYERTQYF
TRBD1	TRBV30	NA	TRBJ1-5	TGTGCCTGGACCAGGGGGCATAGCAATCAGCCCCAGCATTTT	CAWTRGHSNQPQHF
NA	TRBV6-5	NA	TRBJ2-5	TGTGCCAGCAATAGAGGGGACAAACAAGAGACCCAGTACTTC	CASNRGDKQETQYF
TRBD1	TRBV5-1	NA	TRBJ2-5	TGCGCCAGCAGCTTCCGACAGGGAGACAGAGAGACCCAGTACTTC	CASSFRQGDRETQYF
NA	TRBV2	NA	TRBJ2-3	TGTGCCAGCACCGGTACCGGGACAAGCACAGATACGCAGTATTTT	CASTGTGTSTDTQYF
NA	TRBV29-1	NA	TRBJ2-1	TGCAGCGTTGAAGACGCACTAGGGTATCCCAATGAGCAGTTCTTC	CSVEDALGYPNEQFF
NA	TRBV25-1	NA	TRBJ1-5	TGTGCCAGCAGTGAATCCCGGACAGCTGTCAATCAGCCCCAGCATTTT	CASSESRTAVNQPQHF
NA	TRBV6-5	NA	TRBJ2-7	TGTGCCAGCAGTTACTCAACGCCTACCTACCCCCTGGAGCAGTACTTC	CASSYSTPTYPLEQYF
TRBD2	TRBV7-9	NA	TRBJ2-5	TGTGCCAGCAGCTTAGTTCTAGCGGGAACCAGAGAGACCCAGTACTTC	CASSLVLAGTRETQYF
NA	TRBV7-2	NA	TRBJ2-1	TGTGCCAGCAGCTTAAACCAGATGGAGCAGTTCTTC	CASSLNQMEQFF
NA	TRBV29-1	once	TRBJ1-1	TGCAGCGGAAGACAGGTTAACACTGAAGCTTTCTTT	CSGRQVNTEAFF
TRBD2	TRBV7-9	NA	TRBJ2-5	TGTGCCAGCAGCTTCTGGACTAGCGGGAGTTCAGAGACCCAGTACTTC	CASSFWTSGSSETQYF
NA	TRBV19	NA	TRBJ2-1	TGTGCCAGTAGTATGCGCCCCTCACAGGGCCACGTCGGCAATGAGCAGTTCTTC	CASSMRPSQGHVGNEQFF
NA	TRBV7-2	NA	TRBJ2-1	TGTGCCAGCAATAAGGCTAGCGCCCTCTATCCGAATGAGCAGTTCTTC	CASNKASALYPNEQFF
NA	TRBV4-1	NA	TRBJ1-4	TGCGCCAGCAGCCAAGATCATTCATCCGGGACAAGAAATGAAAAACTGTTTTTT	CASSQDHSSGTRNEKLFF
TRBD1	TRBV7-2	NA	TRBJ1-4	TGTGCCAGCAGCTCTAAGGGTGGGACAGCTTATGAAAAACTGTTTTTT	CASSSKGGTAYEKLFF
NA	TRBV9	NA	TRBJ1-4	TGTGCCAGCAGCGTAGGCGGACAGCAAAATGAAAAACTGTTTTTT	CASSVGGQQNEKLFF
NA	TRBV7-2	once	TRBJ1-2	TGTGCCAGCAGCTTTGGGCCGGTGAGACTAGCTAACTATGGCTACACCTTC	CASSFGPVRLANYGYTF
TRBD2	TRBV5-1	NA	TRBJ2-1	TGCGCCAGCAGCTTGGGTACTAGCGGGAGCCGTTACAATGAGCAGTTCTTC	CASSLGTSGSRYNEQFF
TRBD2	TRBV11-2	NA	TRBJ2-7	TGTGCCAGCAGCTACCCGGGACTAGCGGGACACGAGCAGTACTTC	CASSYPGLAGHEQYF
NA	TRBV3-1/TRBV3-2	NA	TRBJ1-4	TGTGCCAGCAGCCAATGGCTGATTAATGAAAAACTGTTTTTT	CASSQWLINEKLFF